This TCR beta chain was found in a study of blood T cell repertoires in COVID-19. Turning to the study itself: From T cells, B-cell-depleted T cells, or PBMCs came the material, which was cDNA or gDNA.

Authors' data handling: Estimated nucleated cell counts came from reference gene primer amplification. The repertoire was sequenced with immunoSEQ multiplex PCR; TCRdb's copy has only in-frame clones and lacks some. V and J calls and clone size are copied from that table; D and trimming were computed from the DNA. Among roughly 250,000 clones listed, around 88% were seen once. Germline values: CDR1 SGHTA, CDR2 FQGNSA. The CDR3 sequence is 15 residues long. The trim removed 2 bases at V and 4 bases at J, leaving 5 bases unmatched. The TCR sequence derives from a man aged 35 to 55 with active or convalescent COVID-19. The J gene is TRBJ1-3, the V gene TRBV7-2; 7 bases are shared with TRBD1. Sequenced: peripheral blood. The DNA of the CDR3 is TGTGCCAGCAGCTTACTCGGGACAGCGGGAAACACCATATATTTT. Translation gives CASSLLGTAGNTIYF.